This T cell receptor beta chain was captured in a study of cytomegalovirus exposure and HLA in healthy donors. Whole-study findings and limits: According to the study, 160 or so TCR beta chains were cytomegalovirus-associated. Rarity marked most TCR sequences, yet some public TCRs occurred in many donors. A few V segments could not be told apart, such as TRBV6-2 and TRBV6-3, and were left out.

Vbeta (60) and Jbeta (13) primers were used in the PCR. How the authors handled the data: Later reanalysis found around 84 million unique TCR beta chains, some 10 million of them shared. Data came from immunoSEQ multiplex PCR; TCRdb stores just in-frame clones and leaves some out. V and J calls and clone size are as listed in that table; D and trimming were resolved from the DNA. Of some 120,000 clones in the sample, around two thirds were seen once. A note on this clone: Its target is not known.

The CDR3 has 14 amino acids. V and J are TRBV12-1 and TRBJ2-7; TRBD2 is taken as the D call from the table, unchecked against the DNA. TRBV12-1 is designated a pseudogene. The clonotype was recovered from a woman between 40 and 50 years old in good health and CMV-seropositive. The sequenced material came from PBMCs. The CDR3 DNA sequence: TGTGCCAGCAGAACTAGCGGGAGCTCCTACGAGCAGTACTTC. This encodes CASRTSGSSYEQYF.